This T cell receptor beta chain was documented in a study of vaccination and CD4 T cells after COVID-19 (dated by TCRdb to between 2021 and 2024). Notes on the research overall: Every convalescent patient had a positive nasal swab PCR test for SARS-CoV-2, with mild disease in under ten patients and severe disease in one. The spike-specific CD4+ TCR repertoire was compared before and after mRNA vaccination in over nine COVID-19 convalescent patients and several infection-naive healthy vaccine recipients. Post-vaccine blood samples were collected a median of approximately 68 days after the second vaccine dose, ranging from roughly 12 to 241 days. The convalescent cohort included six males and four females, with two Hispanic individuals, seven Caucasians, two Asians and one multiracial person. Post-COVID blood samples from convalescent patients were collected a median of 101 days after diagnosis, with a range of roughly 30 to 170 days. Each participant got two doses of either the Pfizer-BioNTech BNT162b2 vaccine (n=8) or the Moderna mRNA-1273 vaccine (n=2). What the study reported, not specific to this receptor: Nearly all vaccine-specific clones in convalescent patients (304 of 307) were mono-reactive for SARS-CoV-2 spike rather than cross-reactive with common cold coronaviruses. An increase in the median number of SARS-CoV-2-reactive clonotypes from more than 20 after infection to 38 after vaccination was observed, but the change was not found to be significant. In convalescent patients, a median 86.3% of post-vaccine SARS-CoV-2-reactive clones were detected only after vaccination, and vaccine-specific priming was suggested by this finding. Relatively few convalescent patients were included in the study, and early timepoints after natural infection were not analyzed.

Regarding this clonotype: No antigen is known for it. No much larger clone is present one base from it, and per-base qualities are unavailable.

The CDR3 starts with the cysteine, ends with the phenylalanine, and has 15 residues. The kept DNA is CDR3 alone, 45 bases in frame from the first base. The V end gives up 4 bases and the J end 5 bases, leaving 7 bases in the junction not matched to a gene. Via the germline V gene, CDR1 is SGHRS and CDR2 YFSETQ. Positive SARS-CoV-2 PCR tests in the convalescent patients dated from March to December 2020, before Alpha, Beta and Delta variants emerged in the United States. Ficoll-Paque Plus gradient centrifugation was used to isolate PBMCs from whole blood, and the isolated PBMCs were then either used fresh or cryopreserved at -140C. The library was obtained by PCR. The reads were generated on an Illumina iSeq 100. The authors' pipeline ran thus. Non-productive sequences were filtered out, and CDR3s that did not start with C, did not end with F or W, or were shorter than 7 amino acids were discarded. Levenshtein distances (stringdist) and unrooted phylogenetic trees (ape) in R version 3.6.1 were used to assess CDR3 homology. TCRdb applied fastp at Q25 and MiXCR to the public reads, then kept only in-frame beta chains. Entries are consolidated by CDR3 protein sequence, retaining the most common genes and DNA. For this entry, the V and J calls and clone size follow TCRdb and not the study's own pipeline. This sample comprises tens of thousands of distinct CDR3 sequences, under 60% of them detected only once. The ten biggest clones cover 1% to 1.4% of the sample.

The chain joins TRBV5-1 to TRBJ2-1; the junction holds 9 bases that match TRBD1. Source: CD4+ T cells from blood, taken before SARS-CoV-2 vaccination. The origin of this receptor is a human donor who had recovered from COVID-19. CDR3 sequence: CASSLSGQGDNEQFF. The base sequence is TGCGCCAGCAGCCTCTCGGGACAGGGAGACAATGAGCAGTTCTTC. Supplemented by the reference TRBV5-1 and TRBJ2-1 proteins around the CDR3, the complete variable domain is KAGVTQTPRYLIKTRGQQVTLSCSPISGHRSVSWYQQTPGQGLQFLFEYFSETQRNKGNFPGRFSGRQFSNSRSEMNVSTLELGDSALYLCASSLSGQGDNEQFFGPGTRLTVL.